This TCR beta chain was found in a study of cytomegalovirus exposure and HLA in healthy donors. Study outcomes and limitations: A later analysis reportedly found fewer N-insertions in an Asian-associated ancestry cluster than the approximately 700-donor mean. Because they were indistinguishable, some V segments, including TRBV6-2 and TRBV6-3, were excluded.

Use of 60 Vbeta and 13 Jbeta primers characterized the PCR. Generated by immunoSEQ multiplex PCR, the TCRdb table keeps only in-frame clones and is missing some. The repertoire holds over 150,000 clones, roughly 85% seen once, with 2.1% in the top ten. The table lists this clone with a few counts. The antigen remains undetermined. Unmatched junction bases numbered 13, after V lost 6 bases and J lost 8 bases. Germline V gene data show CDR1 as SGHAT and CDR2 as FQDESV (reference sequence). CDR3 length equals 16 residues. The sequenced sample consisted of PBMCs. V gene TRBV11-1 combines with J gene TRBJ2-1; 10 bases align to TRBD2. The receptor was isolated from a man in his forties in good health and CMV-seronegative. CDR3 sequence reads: CASRQEISGRRDEQFF. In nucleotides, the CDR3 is TGTGCCAGCAGACAAGAGATTAGCGGGAGGCGCGATGAGCAGTTCTTC. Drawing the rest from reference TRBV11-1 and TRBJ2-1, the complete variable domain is EAEVAQSPRYKITEKSQAVAFWCDPISGHATLYWYRQILGQGPELLVQFQDESVVDDSQLPKDRFSAERLKGVDSTLKIQPAELGDSAMYLCASRQEISGRRDEQFFGPGTRLTVL.